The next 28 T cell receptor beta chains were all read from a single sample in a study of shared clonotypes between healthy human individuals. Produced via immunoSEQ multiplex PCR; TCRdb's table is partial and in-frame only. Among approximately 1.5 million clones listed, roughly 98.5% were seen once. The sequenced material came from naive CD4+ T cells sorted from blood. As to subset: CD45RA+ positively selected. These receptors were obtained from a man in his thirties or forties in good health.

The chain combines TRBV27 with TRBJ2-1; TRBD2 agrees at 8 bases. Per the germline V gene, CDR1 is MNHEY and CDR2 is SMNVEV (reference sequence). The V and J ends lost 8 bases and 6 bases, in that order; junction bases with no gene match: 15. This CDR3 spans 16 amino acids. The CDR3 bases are TGTGCCAGCCGTCGGACAATCCGGGAGGGCCGCAATGAGCAGTTCTTC. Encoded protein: CASRRTIREGRNEQFF.

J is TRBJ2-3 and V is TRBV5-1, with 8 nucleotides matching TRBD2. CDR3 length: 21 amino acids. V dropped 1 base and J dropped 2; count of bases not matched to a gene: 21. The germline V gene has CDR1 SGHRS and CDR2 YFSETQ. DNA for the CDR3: TGCGCCAGCAGCTTGAATAATTTTGTCCCGGGACTAGTTAGCTTCACAGATACGCAGTATTTT. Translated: CASSLNNFVPGLVSFTDTQYF. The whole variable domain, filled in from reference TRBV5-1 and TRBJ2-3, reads KAGVTQTPRYLIKTRGQQVTLSCSPISGHRSVSWYQQTPGQGLQFLFEYFSETQRNKGNFPGRFSGRQFSNSRSEMNVSTLELGDSALYLCASSLNNFVPGLVSFTDTQYFGPGTRLTVL.

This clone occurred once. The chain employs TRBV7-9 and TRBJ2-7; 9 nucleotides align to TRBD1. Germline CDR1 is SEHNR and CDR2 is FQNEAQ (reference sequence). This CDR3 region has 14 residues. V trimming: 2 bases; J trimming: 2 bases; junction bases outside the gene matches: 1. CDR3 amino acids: CASSLRTGAYEQYF. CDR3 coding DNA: TGTGCCAGCAGCTTACGGACAGGGGCCTACGAGCAGTACTTC. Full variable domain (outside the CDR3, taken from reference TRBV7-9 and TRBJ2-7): DTGVSQNPRHKITKRGQNVTFRCDPISEHNRLYWYRQTLGQGPEFLTYFQNEAQLEKSRLLSDRFSAERPKGSFSTLEIQRTEQGDSAMYLCASSLRTGAYEQYFGPGTRLTVT.

CDR3 region: CASSPPYATGNTIYF. The CDR3 DNA is TGTGCCAGCTCACCACCCTATGCTACTGGAAACACCATATATTTT. The chain uses TRBV18 and TRBJ1-3; the D is unclear. Germline-derived CDR1 and CDR2 are KGHSH and LQKENI. The CDR3 length is 15 residues. The germline V and J ends were trimmed by 0 bases and 2 bases, with 8 bases remaining between them.

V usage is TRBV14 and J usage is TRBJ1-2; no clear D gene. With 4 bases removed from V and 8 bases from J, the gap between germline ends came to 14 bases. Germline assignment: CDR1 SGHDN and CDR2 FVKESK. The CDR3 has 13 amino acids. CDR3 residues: CASSRIPQEGYTF. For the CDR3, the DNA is TGTGCCAGCAGCCGTATCCCGCAGGAGGGCTACACCTTC.

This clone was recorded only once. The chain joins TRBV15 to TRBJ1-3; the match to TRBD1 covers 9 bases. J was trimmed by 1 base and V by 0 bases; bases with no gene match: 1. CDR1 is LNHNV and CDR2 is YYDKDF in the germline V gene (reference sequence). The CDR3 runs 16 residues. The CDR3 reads CATSREGQGSGNTIYF. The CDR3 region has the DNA TGTGCCACCAGCAGAGAAGGACAGGGGTCTGGAAACACCATATATTTT.

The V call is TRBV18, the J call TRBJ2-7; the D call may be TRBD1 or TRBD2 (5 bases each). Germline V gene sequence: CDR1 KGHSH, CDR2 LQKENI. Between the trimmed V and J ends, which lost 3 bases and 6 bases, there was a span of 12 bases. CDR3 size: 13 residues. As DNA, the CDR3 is TGTGCCAGCTCACCGCCCGGGGCCGCCGAGCAGTACTTC. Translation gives CASSPPGAAEQYF.

CDR3 nucleotides: TGTGCCAGTAGTACTCCAAGACAGGTGACTAATGAAAAACTGTTTTTT. The encoded protein is CASSTPRQVTNEKLFF. This chain uses TRBV19 with TRBJ1-4; TRBD1 is a possible D gene (6 bases). There are 16 residues in the CDR3. Germline CDR1 is LNHDA and CDR2 is SQIVND (reference sequence). The V and J ends lost 4 bases and 2 bases respectively, with 14 bases between them. The variable domain in full, completed from reference TRBV19 and TRBJ1-4, reads DGGITQSPKYLFRKEGQNVTLSCEQNLNHDAMYWYRQDPGQGLRLIYYSQIVNDFQKGDIAEGYSVSREKKESFPLTVTSAQKNPTAFYLCASSTPRQVTNEKLFFGSGTQLSVL.

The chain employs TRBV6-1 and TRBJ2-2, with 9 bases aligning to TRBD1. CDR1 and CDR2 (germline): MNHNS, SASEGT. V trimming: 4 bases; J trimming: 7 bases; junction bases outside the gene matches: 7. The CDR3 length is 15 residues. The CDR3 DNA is TGTGCCAGCAGTGTCCGGGACAGGGCTGTCGGGGAGCTGTTTTTT. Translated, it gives CASSVRDRAVGELFF.

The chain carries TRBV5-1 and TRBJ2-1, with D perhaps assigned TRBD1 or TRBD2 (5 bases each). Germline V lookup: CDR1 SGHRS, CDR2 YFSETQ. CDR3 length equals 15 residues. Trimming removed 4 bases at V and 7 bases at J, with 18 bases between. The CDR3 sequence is CASSQTTGIANEQFF. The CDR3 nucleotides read TGCGCCAGCAGCCAGACTACAGGTATAGCGAATGAGCAGTTCTTC.

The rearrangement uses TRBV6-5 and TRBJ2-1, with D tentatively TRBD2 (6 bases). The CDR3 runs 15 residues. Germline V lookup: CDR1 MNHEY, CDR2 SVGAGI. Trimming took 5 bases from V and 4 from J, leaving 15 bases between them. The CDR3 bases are TGTGCCAGCAGTCCTCCCTCGGCGGGGTACAATGAGCAGTTCTTC. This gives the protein CASSPPSAGYNEQFF.

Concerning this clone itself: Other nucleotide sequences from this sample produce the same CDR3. CDR3 sequence: CATRDRGNQPQHF. DNA for the CDR3: TGTGCCACCCGGGACAGGGGAAACCAGCCCCAGCATTTT. The genes are TRBV19 and TRBJ1-5; 10 positions agree with TRBD1. The CDR3 extends over 13 amino acids. With 10 bases clipped from V and 7 bases from J, the junction kept 7 bases outside the gene matches. Germline CDR1 and CDR2: LNHDA and SQIVND (reference sequence).

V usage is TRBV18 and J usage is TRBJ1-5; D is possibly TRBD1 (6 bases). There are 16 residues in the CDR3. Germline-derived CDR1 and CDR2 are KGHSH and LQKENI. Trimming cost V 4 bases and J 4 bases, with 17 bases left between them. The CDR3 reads CASSRGQGIGNQPQHF. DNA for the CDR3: TGTGCCAGCTCACGGGGGCAGGGGATAGGGAATCAGCCCCAGCATTTT.

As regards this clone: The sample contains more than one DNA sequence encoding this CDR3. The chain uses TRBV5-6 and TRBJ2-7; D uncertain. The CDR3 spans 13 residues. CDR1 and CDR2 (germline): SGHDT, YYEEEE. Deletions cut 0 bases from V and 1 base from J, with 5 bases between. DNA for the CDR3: TGTGCCAGCAGCTTGGCTGTATCCTACGAGCAGTACTTC. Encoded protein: CASSLAVSYEQYF.

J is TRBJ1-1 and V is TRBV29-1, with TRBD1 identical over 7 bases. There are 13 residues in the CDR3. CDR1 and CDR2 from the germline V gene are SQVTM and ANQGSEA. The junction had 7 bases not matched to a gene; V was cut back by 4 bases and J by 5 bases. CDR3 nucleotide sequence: TGCAGCGTTGGGGGTCCAGGGGGAACTGAAGCTTTCTTT. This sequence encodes CSVGGPGGTEAFF.

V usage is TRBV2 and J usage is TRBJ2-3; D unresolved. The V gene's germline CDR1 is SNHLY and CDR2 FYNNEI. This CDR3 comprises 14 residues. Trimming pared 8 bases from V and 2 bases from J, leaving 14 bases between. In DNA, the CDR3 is TGTGCCAGCCAAAGCGTTCCCAACACAGATACGCAGTATTTT. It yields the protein CASQSVPNTDTQYF.

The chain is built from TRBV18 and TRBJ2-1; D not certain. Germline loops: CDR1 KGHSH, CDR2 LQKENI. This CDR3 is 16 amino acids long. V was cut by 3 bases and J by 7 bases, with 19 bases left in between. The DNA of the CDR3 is TGTGCCAGCTCACCCCTTAGGTCGGCGCGGATAAATGAGCAGTTCTTC. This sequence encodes CASSPLRSARINEQFF.

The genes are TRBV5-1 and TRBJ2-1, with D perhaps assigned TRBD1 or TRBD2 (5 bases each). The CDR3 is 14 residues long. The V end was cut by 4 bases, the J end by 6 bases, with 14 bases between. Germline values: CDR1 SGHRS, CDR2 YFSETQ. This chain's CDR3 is CASSNRGDSNEQFF. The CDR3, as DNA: TGCGCCAGCAGCAACCGAGGGGATTCCAATGAGCAGTTCTTC.

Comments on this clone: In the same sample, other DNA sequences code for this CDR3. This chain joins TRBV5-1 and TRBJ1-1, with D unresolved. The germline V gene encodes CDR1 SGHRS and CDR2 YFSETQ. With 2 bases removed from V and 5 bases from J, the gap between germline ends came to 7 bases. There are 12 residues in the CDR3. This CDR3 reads CASSLSGTEAFF. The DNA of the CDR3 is TGCGCCAGCAGCTTATCCGGAACTGAAGCTTTCTTT. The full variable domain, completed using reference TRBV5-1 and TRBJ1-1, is KAGVTQTPRYLIKTRGQQVTLSCSPISGHRSVSWYQQTPGQGLQFLFEYFSETQRNKGNFPGRFSGRQFSNSRSEMNVSTLELGDSALYLCASSLSGTEAFFGQGTRLTVV.

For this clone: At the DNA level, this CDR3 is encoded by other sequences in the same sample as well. The CDR3 region has the DNA TGCGCCAGCAGCCCCGGGACGGTGAACACTGAAGCTTTCTTT. It codes for CASSPGTVNTEAFF. The chain uses TRBV5-1 and TRBJ1-1, with D perhaps TRBD1 (5 bases). Trimming stripped 4 bases from V and 0 bases from J, with 10 bases between. CDR1 is SGHRS and CDR2 is YFSETQ in the germline V gene. This CDR3 contains 14 residues.

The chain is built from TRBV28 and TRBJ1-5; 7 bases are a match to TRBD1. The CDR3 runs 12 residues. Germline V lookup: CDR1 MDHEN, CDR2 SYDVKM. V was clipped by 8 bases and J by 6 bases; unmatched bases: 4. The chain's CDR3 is CASYQGVQPQHF. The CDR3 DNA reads TGTGCCAGCTATCAGGGGGTTCAGCCCCAGCATTTT.

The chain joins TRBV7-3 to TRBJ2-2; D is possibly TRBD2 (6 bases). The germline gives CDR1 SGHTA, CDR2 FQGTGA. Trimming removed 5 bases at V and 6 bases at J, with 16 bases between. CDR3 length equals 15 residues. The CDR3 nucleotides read TGTGCCAGCAGCCCCGGGACTCGGGTTCCCGGGGAGCTGTTTTTT. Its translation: CASSPGTRVPGELFF.

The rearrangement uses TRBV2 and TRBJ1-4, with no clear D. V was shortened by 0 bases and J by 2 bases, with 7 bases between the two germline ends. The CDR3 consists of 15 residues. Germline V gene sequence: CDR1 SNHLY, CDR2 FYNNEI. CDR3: CASSEALGTNEKLFF. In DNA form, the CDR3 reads TGTGCCAGCAGTGAAGCTTTGGGGACTAATGAAAAACTGTTTTTT.

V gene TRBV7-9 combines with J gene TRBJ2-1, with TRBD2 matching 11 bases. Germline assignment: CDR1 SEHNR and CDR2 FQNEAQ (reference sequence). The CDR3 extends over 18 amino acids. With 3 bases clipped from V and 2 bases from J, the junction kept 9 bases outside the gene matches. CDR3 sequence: CASSFLPLAGGTYNEQFF. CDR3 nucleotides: TGTGCCAGCAGCTTTTTACCCTTAGCGGGAGGGACCTACAATGAGCAGTTCTTC. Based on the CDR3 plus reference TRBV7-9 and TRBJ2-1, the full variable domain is DTGVSQNPRHKITKRGQNVTFRCDPISEHNRLYWYRQTLGQGPEFLTYFQNEAQLEKSRLLSDRFSAERPKGSFSTLEIQRTEQGDSAMYLCASSFLPLAGGTYNEQFFGPGTRLTVL.

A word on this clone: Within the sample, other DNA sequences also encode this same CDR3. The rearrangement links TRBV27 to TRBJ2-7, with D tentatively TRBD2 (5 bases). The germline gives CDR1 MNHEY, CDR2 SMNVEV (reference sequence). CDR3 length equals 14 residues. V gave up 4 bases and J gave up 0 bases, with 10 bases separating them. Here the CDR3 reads CASSSQRSSYEQYF. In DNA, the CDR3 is TGTGCCAGCAGTTCTCAGCGGAGCTCCTACGAGCAGTACTTC.

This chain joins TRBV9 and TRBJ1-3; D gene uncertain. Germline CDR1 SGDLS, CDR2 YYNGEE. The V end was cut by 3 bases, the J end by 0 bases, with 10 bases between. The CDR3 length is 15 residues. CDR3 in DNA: TGTGCCAGCAGCGAGGAGGACTACTCTGGAAACACCATATATTTT. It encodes CASSEEDYSGNTIYF.

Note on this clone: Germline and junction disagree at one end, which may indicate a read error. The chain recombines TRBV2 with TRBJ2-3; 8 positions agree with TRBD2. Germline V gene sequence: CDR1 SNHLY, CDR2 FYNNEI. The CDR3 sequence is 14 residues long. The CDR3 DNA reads TGTGCCAGCGGTGAATTAGCGGGAACGGATACGCAGTATTTT. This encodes CASGELAGTDTQYF.

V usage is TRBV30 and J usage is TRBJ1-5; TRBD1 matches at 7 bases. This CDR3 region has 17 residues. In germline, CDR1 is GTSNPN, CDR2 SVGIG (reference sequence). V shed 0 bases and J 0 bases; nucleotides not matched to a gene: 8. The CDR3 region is CAWSVQPQGDSNQPQHF. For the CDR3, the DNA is TGTGCCTGGAGTGTACAACCCCAGGGGGATAGCAATCAGCCCCAGCATTTT.